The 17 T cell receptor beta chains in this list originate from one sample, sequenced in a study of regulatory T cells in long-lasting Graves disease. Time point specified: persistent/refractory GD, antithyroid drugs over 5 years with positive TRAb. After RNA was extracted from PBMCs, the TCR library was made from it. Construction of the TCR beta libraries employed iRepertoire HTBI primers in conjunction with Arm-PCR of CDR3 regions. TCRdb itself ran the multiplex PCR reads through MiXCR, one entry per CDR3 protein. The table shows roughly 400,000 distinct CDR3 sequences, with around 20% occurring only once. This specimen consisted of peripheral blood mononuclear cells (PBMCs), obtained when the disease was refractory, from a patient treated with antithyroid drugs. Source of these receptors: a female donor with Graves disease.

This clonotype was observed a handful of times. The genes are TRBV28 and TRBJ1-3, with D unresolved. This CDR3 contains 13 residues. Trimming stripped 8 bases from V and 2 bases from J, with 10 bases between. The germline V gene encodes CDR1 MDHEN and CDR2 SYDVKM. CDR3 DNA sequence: TGTGCCAGCGGGATCAGTGCTGGAAACACCATATATTTT. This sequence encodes CASGISAGNTIYF.

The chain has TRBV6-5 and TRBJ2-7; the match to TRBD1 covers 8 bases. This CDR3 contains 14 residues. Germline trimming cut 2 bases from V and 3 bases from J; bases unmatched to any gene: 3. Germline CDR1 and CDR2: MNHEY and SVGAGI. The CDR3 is CASSYTGGLYEQYF. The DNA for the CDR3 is TGTGCCAGCAGTTACACAGGGGGTCTCTACGAGCAGTACTTC.

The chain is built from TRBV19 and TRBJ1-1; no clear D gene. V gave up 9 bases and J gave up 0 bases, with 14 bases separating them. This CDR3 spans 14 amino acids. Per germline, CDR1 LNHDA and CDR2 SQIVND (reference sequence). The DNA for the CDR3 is TGTGCCAGCCGTGATTGGGCTCTGAACACTGAAGCTTTCTTT. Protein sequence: CASRDWALNTEAFF.

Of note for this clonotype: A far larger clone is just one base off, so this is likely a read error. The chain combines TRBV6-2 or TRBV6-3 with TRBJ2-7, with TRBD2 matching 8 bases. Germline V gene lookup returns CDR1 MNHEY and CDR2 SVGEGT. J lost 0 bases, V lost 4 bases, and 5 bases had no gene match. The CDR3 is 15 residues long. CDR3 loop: CASSSGTRSSYEQYF. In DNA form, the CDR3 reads TGTGCCAGCAGTTCAGGGACTAGAAGCTCCTACGAGCAGTACTTC.

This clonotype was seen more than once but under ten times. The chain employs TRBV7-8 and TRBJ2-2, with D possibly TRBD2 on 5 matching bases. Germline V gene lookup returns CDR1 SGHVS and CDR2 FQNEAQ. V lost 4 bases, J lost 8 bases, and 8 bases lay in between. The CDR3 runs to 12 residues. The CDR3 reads CASSYRGGELFF. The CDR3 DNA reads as TGTGCCAGCAGCTACCGGGGTGGGGAGCTGTTTTTT.

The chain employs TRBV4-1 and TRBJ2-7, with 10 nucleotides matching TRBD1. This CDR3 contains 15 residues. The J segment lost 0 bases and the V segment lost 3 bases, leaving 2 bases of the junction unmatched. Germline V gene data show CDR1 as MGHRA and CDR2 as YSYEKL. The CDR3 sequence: CASSQGQGYSYEQYF. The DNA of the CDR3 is TGCGCCAGCAGCCAGGGACAGGGGTACTCCTACGAGCAGTACTTC.

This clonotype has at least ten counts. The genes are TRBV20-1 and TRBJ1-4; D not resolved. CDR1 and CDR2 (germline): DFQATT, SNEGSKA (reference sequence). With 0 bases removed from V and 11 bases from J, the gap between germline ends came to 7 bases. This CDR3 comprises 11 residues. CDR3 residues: CSARDRYKLFF. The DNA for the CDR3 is TGCAGTGCTAGAGATCGGTACAAACTGTTTTTT.

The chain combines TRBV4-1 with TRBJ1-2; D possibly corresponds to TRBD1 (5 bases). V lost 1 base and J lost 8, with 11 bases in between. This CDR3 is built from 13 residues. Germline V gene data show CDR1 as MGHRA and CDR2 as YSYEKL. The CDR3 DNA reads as TGCGCCAGCAGCCAAGCAGGGACGGGGGGCTACACCTTC. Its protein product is CASSQAGTGGYTF.

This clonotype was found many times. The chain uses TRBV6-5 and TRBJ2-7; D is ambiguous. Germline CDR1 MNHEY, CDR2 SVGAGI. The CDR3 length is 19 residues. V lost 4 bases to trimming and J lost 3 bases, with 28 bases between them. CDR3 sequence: CASSSNPDNDVIMDYEQYF. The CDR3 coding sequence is TGTGCCAGCAGTTCCAACCCCGACAATGACGTTATTATGGACTACGAGCAGTACTTC.

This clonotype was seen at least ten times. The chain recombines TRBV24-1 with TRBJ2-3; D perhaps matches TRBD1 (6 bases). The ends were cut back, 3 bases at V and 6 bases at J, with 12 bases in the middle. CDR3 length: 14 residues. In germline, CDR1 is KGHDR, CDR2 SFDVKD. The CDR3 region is CATSDAGTWDTQYF. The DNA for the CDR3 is TGTGCCACCAGTGATGCAGGGACATGGGATACGCAGTATTTT.

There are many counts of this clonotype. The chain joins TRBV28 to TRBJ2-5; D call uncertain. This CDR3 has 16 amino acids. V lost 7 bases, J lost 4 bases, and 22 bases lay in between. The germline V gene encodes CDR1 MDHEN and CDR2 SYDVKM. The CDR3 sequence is CASTNNPAGASETQYF. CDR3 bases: TGTGCCAGCACTAACAATCCGGCTGGAGCTTCAGAGACCCAGTACTTC.

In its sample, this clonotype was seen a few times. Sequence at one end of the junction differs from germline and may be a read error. In DNA, the CDR3 is TGTGCCATCAGTGACCCACGGACTGACACCGGAGAGCTGTTTTTT. Its protein is CAISDPRTDTGELFF. The chain is built from TRBV10-3 and TRBJ2-2, with a weak D call TRBD2 (5 bases). Per germline, CDR1 ENHRY and CDR2 SYGVKD. The CDR3 consists of 15 residues.

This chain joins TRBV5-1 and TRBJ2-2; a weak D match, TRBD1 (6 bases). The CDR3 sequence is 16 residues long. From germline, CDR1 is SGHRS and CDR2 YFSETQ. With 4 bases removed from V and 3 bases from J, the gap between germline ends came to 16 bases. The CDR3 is CASSAITGTHTGELFF. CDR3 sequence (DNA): TGCGCCAGCAGCGCAATAACCGGGACACACACCGGGGAGCTGTTTTTT.

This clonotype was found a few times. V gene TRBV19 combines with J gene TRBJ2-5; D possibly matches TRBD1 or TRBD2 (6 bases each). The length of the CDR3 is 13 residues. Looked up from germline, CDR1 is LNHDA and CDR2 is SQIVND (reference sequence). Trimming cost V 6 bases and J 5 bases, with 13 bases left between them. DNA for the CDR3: TGTGCCAGTAGCCTCACAGGGAGGGAGACCCAGTACTTC. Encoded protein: CASSLTGRETQYF.

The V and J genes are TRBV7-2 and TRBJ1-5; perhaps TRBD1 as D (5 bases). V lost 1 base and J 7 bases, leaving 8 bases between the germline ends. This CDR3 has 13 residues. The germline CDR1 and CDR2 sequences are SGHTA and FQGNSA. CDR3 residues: CASSLGDGQPQHF. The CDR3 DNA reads TGTGCCAGCAGCTTAGGGGACGGGCAGCCCCAGCATTTT.

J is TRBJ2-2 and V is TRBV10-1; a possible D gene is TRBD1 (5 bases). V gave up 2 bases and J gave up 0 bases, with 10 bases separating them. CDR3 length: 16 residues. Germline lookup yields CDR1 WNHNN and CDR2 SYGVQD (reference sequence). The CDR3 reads CASSEAAGPNTGELFF. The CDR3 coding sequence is TGCGCCAGCAGTGAGGCGGCAGGGCCGAACACCGGGGAGCTGTTTTTT.

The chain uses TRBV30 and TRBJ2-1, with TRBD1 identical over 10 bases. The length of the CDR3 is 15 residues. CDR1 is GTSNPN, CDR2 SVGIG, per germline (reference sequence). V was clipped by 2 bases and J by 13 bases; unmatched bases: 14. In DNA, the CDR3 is TGTGCCTGGAGTCCCGGGACAGGGGAGAGGGAGACCCAGTTCTTC. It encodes CAWSPGTGERETQFF.